What follows is one T cell receptor (beta chain) and its context. Its antigen has not been determined. Base qualities are not recorded, but no much larger clone differs from it by a single base. The immunoSEQ Assay, a bias-controlled multiplex PCR, was used to amplify TCRbeta CDR3 regions from genomic DNA. The study's processing was this. Nucleated cell counts per sample were estimated from amplification of reference gene primers within the assay. Sequence reads were collapsed and filtered to measure the absolute abundance of every unique TCRbeta CDR3 rearrangement. For each sample, productive Simpson clonality was calculated as the square root of Simpson's diversity index over productive rearrangements. TCRdb holds this immuneACCESS table with in-frame rearrangements only. Some clones are missing; in checked studies, unresolved V genes explain under half, and the rest has no known cause. V, J and clone size are those of that table, while D and trimming were read from the DNA. Here the sample has about 320,000 clones; roughly 91% occur a single time. The ten top clones hold around 10% of the sample.

This specimen belongs to a study of blood T cell repertoires in COVID-19 (dated by TCRdb to the early 2020s). Some background on the complete study: Samples covering the acute and convalescent phases of COVID-19 were provided by collaborators in the United States, Italy and Spain. The prospective study material was composed of cDNA or gDNA derived from T cells, B-cell-depleted T cells, or PBMCs. Deeply sampled blood TCRbeta repertoires from subjects exposed to, actively infected with, or recovered from COVID-19 were included in the dataset. The repertoires were released in a freely available public database intended as a resource for research on the immune response to SARS-CoV-2. Samples were obtained from the ongoing ImmuneRACE study (first 160 participants) and from over a thousand subjects provided by 6 global collaborators. Nearly every sample came with metadata listing a de-identified subject ID, COVID-19 status, age in years and sex. Where available, HLA class I and class II types were obtained from metadata supplied by the sample provider rather than from assay-based typing.

Clipping removes 6 bases from V and 2 bases from J, with 9 as the unmatched junction base count. The germline V gene specifies KGHSH as CDR1 and LQKENI as CDR2. From the cysteine through the phenylalanine, the CDR3 covers 15 amino acids. Only the CDR3 portion is preserved as DNA: 45 bases, with reading frame beginning at the first base. At one collaborating source in Seattle, patients were enrolled during active infection and were followed longitudinally through the course of disease. Whole blood was collected in K2EDTA tubes by collaborating institutions according to the institutions' own protocols. For TCRbeta analysis, collaborators shipped samples in one of three forms: frozen whole blood, isolated PBMCs, or DNA extracted from either of those sample types. Beyond this particular receptor, the publication reports: How much clinical and demographic metadata was included differed by source and by participant, and the metadata was provided uncurated.

The sequence links TRBV18 to TRBJ1-1, and 7 junctional nucleotides match TRBD1. The sequenced sample was peripheral blood. The TCR sequence derives from a woman younger than 45 with COVID-19, enrolled during active disease. The CDR3 region has the sequence CASSWTGQINTEAFF. The nucleotide sequence reads as follows: TGTGCCAGCTCTTGGACAGGTCAAATTAACACTGAAGCTTTCTTT. Extended through the reference TRBV18 and TRBJ1-1 proteins, this CDR3 yields the full variable domain: NAGVMQNPRHLVRRRGQEARLRCSPMKGHSHVYWYRQLPEEGLKFMVYLQKENIIDESGMPKERFSAEFPKEGPSILRIQQVVRGDSAAYFCASSWTGQINTEAFFGQGTRLTVV.